Included here is one TCR beta chain sequence, with context. As yet, its antigen is unknown. Assay: immunoSEQ multiplex PCR; the TCRdb copy retains only in-frame clones and omits some. The sample lists about 51,000 clones, over 75% occurring once. These data come from a study of a mutant IDH1 vaccine in newly diagnosed glioma. Across the whole study: Treated patients had a mean age of roughly 40 years and an approximately 60% male, about 38% female split.

Germline lookup yields CDR1 DFQATT and CDR2 SNEGSKA (reference sequence). The V and J ends lost 3 bases and 3 bases respectively, with 6 bases between them. The CDR3 spans 11 residues. Time point given: week 5, during vaccination. Every single dose of the vaccine, 300 ug of mutant IDH1 20-mer peptide, came with topical imiquimod. Each donor presented with a new WHO grade 3 or 4 astrocytoma that tested IDH1-mutant and showed ATRX loss. The material was PBMCs, obtained from a glioma patient whose treatment included an IDH1 peptide vaccine. The gene calls are TRBV20-1 and TRBJ2-7; D not certain. This TCR was recovered from a man aged 45-65 years with glioma. The CDR3 loop reads CSASIYYEQYF. Written as DNA, the CDR3 is TGCAGTGCTAGTATATACTACGAGCAGTACTTC.